The 21 T cell receptor beta chains below were found in one sample sequenced in a study of CD8 T cells in ankylosing spondylitis. MiXCR was run by TCRdb on the 5' RACE reads, yielding one entry per CDR3 protein. The repertoire has a few hundred thousand distinct CDR3 sequences, about 10% of them found once; the top ten carry less than 7.5%. Sequenced sample: blood, either unsorted or a sorted T cell fraction (not recorded which). These receptors were obtained from a male donor with ankylosing spondylitis or in good health (not recorded which).

This clonotype was observed a handful of times. The chain carries TRBV27 and TRBJ2-7, with 11 bases that match TRBD1. CDR1 is MNHEY, CDR2 SMNVEV, per germline (reference sequence). V was clipped by 2 bases and J by 3 bases; unmatched bases: 3. The CDR3 runs to 15 residues. The CDR3 reads CASSLGTGGYYEQYF. CDR3 nucleotide sequence: TGTGCCAGCAGTTTAGGGACAGGGGGTTACTACGAGCAGTACTTC.

This clonotype was picked up many times. This chain joins TRBV20-1 and TRBJ1-1, with TRBD1 matching 8 bases. CDR1 DFQATT and CDR2 SNEGSKA come from the germline V gene (reference sequence). The CDR3 runs 15 residues. Germline trimming cut 3 bases from V and 5 bases from J; bases unmatched to any gene: 11. CDR3 amino acids: CSASGQGNIVTEAFF. CDR3 bases: TGCAGTGCTAGTGGACAGGGTAATATCGTGACTGAAGCTTTCTTT.

This clonotype was recorded many times. The chain carries TRBV27 and TRBJ2-7; 8 bases agree with TRBD2. Germline values: CDR1 MNHEY, CDR2 SMNVEV (reference sequence). V was pared by 6 bases and J by 1 base, with 5 bases of the junction left unmatched. This CDR3 has 14 amino acids. Here the CDR3 DNA reads TGTGCCAGCAGAGGAGTAGCGGGGTCCTACGAGCAGTACTTC. This encodes CASRGVAGSYEQYF.

This clonotype was detected many times. The chain combines TRBV5-1 with TRBJ2-2; D perhaps matches TRBD1 (5 bases). Germline-derived CDR1 and CDR2 are SGHRS and YFSETQ. V was clipped by 4 bases and J by 0 bases, with 10 bases between them. This CDR3 has 15 amino acids. The CDR3 DNA reads as TGCGCCAGCAGCGTGACAGCCGCGAACACCGGGGAGCTGTTTTTT. Translated: CASSVTAANTGELFF.

This clonotype was counted many times. This sequence joins TRBV25-1 and TRBJ2-5; 9 nucleotides agree with TRBD2. Germline lookup yields CDR1 MGHDK and CDR2 SYGVNS. J gave up 4 bases and V 3 bases, and 6 bases lay outside the gene matches. The CDR3 consists of 15 residues. The CDR3 nucleotides are TGTGCCAGCAGTGACTCCGGCGGGGGGGTAGAGACCCAGTACTTC. Translated: CASSDSGGGVETQYF.

This clonotype showed up many times. The chain is built from TRBV5-1 and TRBJ1-2; D perhaps matches TRBD1 (5 bases). The germline V gene has CDR1 SGHRS and CDR2 YFSETQ. Trimming left V 1 base short and J 2 bases short, with 27 bases between. The CDR3 sequence is 20 residues long. The DNA for the CDR3 is TGCGCCAGCAGCTTGCCCAAGACAGTTTCGGCTTCGCCTAACAACTATGGCTACACCTTC. Protein: CASSLPKTVSASPNNYGYTF.

This clonotype was counted many times. The genes are TRBV27 and TRBJ2-3; D not certain. The germline gives CDR1 MNHEY, CDR2 SMNVEV (reference sequence). The CDR3 has 15 residues. V lost 5 bases to trimming and J lost 1 base, with 13 bases between them. The CDR3 spells CASSTSQTRTDTQYF. CDR3 nucleotide sequence: TGTGCCAGCAGTACCAGCCAAACTCGCACAGATACGCAGTATTTT.

The chain combines TRBV7-9 with TRBJ2-1; the D gene is possibly TRBD2 (6 bases). The length of the CDR3 is 15 residues. Trimming removed 3 bases from V and 10 bases from J, with 19 bases in between. Germline values: CDR1 SEHNR, CDR2 FQNEAQ (reference sequence). CDR3 DNA sequence: TGTGCCAGCAGCTTTATACTAGCCATCGCAAGGGAGCAGTTCTTC. Its protein is CASSFILAIAREQFF.

The chain couples TRBV29-1 to TRBJ2-5; perhaps D is TRBD1 or TRBD2 (6 bases each). V lost 7 bases and J 0 bases, leaving 15 bases between the germline ends. In germline, CDR1 is SQVTM, CDR2 ANQGSEA. The CDR3 runs to 14 residues. The CDR3 sequence is CSGFRGAYQETQYF. The CDR3 DNA reads TGCAGCGGCTTTAGGGGGGCGTACCAAGAGACCCAGTACTTC.

The chain recombines TRBV4-1 with TRBJ2-7, with D maybe TRBD1 (5 bases). The germline V and J ends were trimmed by 1 base and 2 bases, with 9 bases remaining between them. This CDR3 is built from 14 residues. Germline V gives CDR1 MGHRA, CDR2 YSYEKL. This CDR3 reads CASSQAETAYEQYF. The CDR3 DNA reads TGCGCCAGCAGCCAAGCTGAGACAGCCTACGAGCAGTACTTC.

The V call is TRBV2, the J call TRBJ2-2; D ambiguous. Germline V gene sequence: CDR1 SNHLY, CDR2 FYNNEI. The CDR3 is 14 residues long. Deletions cut 2 bases from V and 3 bases from J, with 7 bases between. The CDR3 is CASSEIRDTGELFF. The CDR3 DNA follows: TGTGCCAGCAGTGAAATTAGGGACACCGGGGAGCTGTTTTTT. Complete variable domain (other parts from reference TRBV2 and TRBJ2-2): EPEVTQTPSHQVTQMGQEVILRCVPISNHLYFYWYRQILGQKVEFLVSFYNNEISEKSEIFDDQFSVERPDGSNFTLKIRSTKLEDSAMYFCASSEIRDTGELFFGEGSRLTVL.

This clonotype was recorded many times. The V call is TRBV9, the J call TRBJ2-5; TRBD1 matches 7 bases. The CDR3 extends over 16 amino acids. The V gene end was trimmed by 0 bases and the J gene end by 4 bases; junction bases not matched to a gene: 9. Germline loops: CDR1 SGDLS, CDR2 YYNGEE. The DNA for the CDR3 is TGTGCCAGCAGCGTAGGACAGGGTAGATTTTTAGAGACCCAGTACTTC. Its translation: CASSVGQGRFLETQYF.

This clonotype showed up many times. The V and J genes are TRBV5-1 and TRBJ2-2, with 13 nucleotides matching TRBD2. The J segment lost 1 base and the V segment lost 4 bases, leaving 7 bases of the junction unmatched. The germline V gene has CDR1 SGHRS and CDR2 YFSETQ. This CDR3 has 18 residues. The CDR3 spells CASSTGTSGNWNTGELFF. The CDR3 DNA reads TGCGCCAGCAGCACCGGGACTAGCGGGAATTGGAACACCGGGGAGCTGTTTTTT.

This clonotype was picked up many times. This chain links TRBV20-1 with TRBJ2-7; D uncertain. CDR3 length equals 14 residues. Germline CDR1 DFQATT, CDR2 SNEGSKA (reference sequence). V was shortened by 3 bases and J by 3 bases, with 15 bases between the two germline ends. The chain's CDR3 is CSAREPGLVYEQYF. The CDR3 region has the DNA TGCAGTGCTAGGGAGCCGGGTCTTGTCTACGAGCAGTACTTC.

This clonotype was seen ten or more times. CDR3 in amino acids: CASSYTSGKNIQYF. CDR3 in DNA: TGCGCCAGCAGCTATACTAGCGGAAAAAACATTCAGTACTTC. V and J are TRBV5-1 and TRBJ2-4, with TRBD2 matching over 8 bases. Per germline, CDR1 SGHRS and CDR2 YFSETQ. CDR3 size: 14 residues. The V segment lost 3 bases and the J segment 4 bases; nucleotides outside the gene matches: 3.

This clonotype was observed many times. V is TRBV29-1 and J is TRBJ2-5; D is undetermined. Germline loops: CDR1 SQVTM, CDR2 ANQGSEA. The CDR3 has 11 residues. The V end was cut by 4 bases, the J end by 3 bases, with 6 bases between. The DNA of the CDR3 is TGCAGCGTTGGGAAAGAAGAGACCCAGTACTTC. It yields the protein CSVGKEETQYF.

This clonotype has only a few counts. A much larger clonotype is one base distant, so this may be a read error. V and J are TRBV9 and TRBJ2-7; maybe TRBD1 (6 bases). CDR1 SGDLS and CDR2 YYNGEE come from the germline V gene. The CDR3 sequence is 14 residues long. Trimming stripped 0 bases from V and 4 bases from J, with 11 bases between. The CDR3 spells CASSVGQGPYEQYF. Here the CDR3 DNA reads TGTGCCAGCAGCGTAGGTCAGGGGCCATACGAGCAGTACTTC.

This clonotype has at least ten counts. The rearrangement joins TRBV5-1 to TRBJ2-3, with TRBD2 matching 7 bases. The V gene's germline CDR1 is SGHRS and CDR2 YFSETQ. The ends lost 4 bases at V and 3 bases at J; junction bases unmatched: 8. The CDR3 spans 15 residues. The CDR3 bases are TGCGCCAGCAGCGTGCGGGGAGCGGGAACAGATACGCAGTATTTT. As protein: CASSVRGAGTDTQYF.

This clonotype was counted at least ten times. The chain has TRBV12-3 or TRBV12-4 and TRBJ2-7; D not resolved. The CDR3 is made up of 14 amino acids. V was shortened by 1 base and J by 2 bases, with 9 bases between the two germline ends. The CDR3 DNA reads TGTGCCAGCAGTTTAGTTGGTCGGGCCTACGAGCAGTACTTC. Translating gives CASSLVGRAYEQYF.

This clonotype was observed many times. The J gene is TRBJ2-1, the V gene TRBV11-2, with 8 bases lining up with TRBD1. V dropped 6 bases and J dropped 1; count of bases not matched to a gene: 5. CDR3 length: 15 amino acids. Germline CDR1 is SGHAT and CDR2 is FQNNGV. CDR3 amino acids: CASSVRDRSYNEQFF. In nucleotides, the CDR3 is TGTGCCAGCAGTGTCCGGGACAGGTCCTACAATGAGCAGTTCTTC. The variable domain in full, with the rest retrieved from reference TRBV11-2 and TRBJ2-1, is EAGVAQSPRYKIIEKRQSVAFWCNPISGHATLYWYQQILGQGPKLLIQFQNNGVVDDSQLPKDRFSAERLKGVDSTLKIQPAKLEDSAVYLCASSVRDRSYNEQFFGPGTRLTVL.

To note about this clonotype: The junction differs from germline at one of its ends, possibly a read error. The J gene is TRBJ1-1, the V gene TRBV4-1, with a weak D call TRBD1 (5 bases). Per the germline V gene, CDR1 is MGHRA and CDR2 is YSYEKL. The CDR3 has 16 residues. This chain's CDR3 is CASSQYPQGRNAEAFF. The DNA of the CDR3 is TGCGCCAGCAGCCAGTACCCGCAGGGACGGAACGCTGAAGCTTTCTTT.